This entry describes one TCR beta chain. The data are from a study of blood T cell repertoires in COVID-19. Study summary: The origin of the acute and convalescent COVID-19 samples was the United States, Italy and Spain. T cells, B-cell-depleted T cells, or PBMCs provided the cDNA or gDNA that served as material.

In the original processing: How many nucleated cells were present was estimated from reference gene primer amplification. This table comes from immunoSEQ multiplex PCR, and its TCRdb copy is limited to in-frame clones, with some not included. The D gene and trimming were derived from the DNA, and the V and J assignments and clone size from that table. The sample has roughly 200,000 clones; 65% to 90% are singletons. CDR1 is KGHSH, CDR2 LQKENI, per germline. Between the trimmed V and J ends, which lost 8 bases and 1 base, there was a span of 11 bases. The CDR3 contains 13 residues. The sample taken for sequencing was peripheral blood. The chain links TRBV18 to TRBJ1-1, with D possibly TRBD1 on 6 matching bases. The receptor's source is a human donor in a cohort sampled during active COVID-19. The DNA for the CDR3 is TGTGCCAGCCAACAGGGCCAGAACACTGAAGCTTTCTTT. Its translation is CASQQGQNTEAFF.